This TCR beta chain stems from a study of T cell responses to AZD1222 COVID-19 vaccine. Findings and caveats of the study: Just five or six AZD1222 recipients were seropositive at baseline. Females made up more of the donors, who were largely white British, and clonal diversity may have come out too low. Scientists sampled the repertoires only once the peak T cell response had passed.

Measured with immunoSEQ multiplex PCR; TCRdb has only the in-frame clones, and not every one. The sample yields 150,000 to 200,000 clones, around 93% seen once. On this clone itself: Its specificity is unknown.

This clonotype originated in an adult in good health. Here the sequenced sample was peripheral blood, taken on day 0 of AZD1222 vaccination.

The CDR3: CASSSPPDNEQFF. The DNA of the CDR3 is TGTGCCAGCAGCTCCCCCCCGGACAATGAGCAGTTCTTC. The rearrangement uses TRBV7-3 and TRBJ2-1; D ambiguous. Between the trimmed V and J ends, which lost 4 bases and 5 bases, there was a span of 9 bases. Per the germline V gene, CDR1 is SGHTA and CDR2 is FQGTGA. The CDR3 is made up of 13 amino acids.